This T cell receptor (beta chain) stems from a study of T cell repertoires in cytomegalovirus infection. In the study overall: The public TCR beta signatures pointed to both CMV infection and matching HLA type.

Concerning this clonotype: A much bigger clone sits one base away, suggesting this may be a read error.

TCRdb independently ran MiXCR on the reads; one entry per CDR3 protein. This table has 200,000 to 300,000 distinct CDR3 sequences, over 9% appearing once. V lost 4 bases and J lost 5, with 16 bases in between. Germline V gene sequence: CDR1 SGHRS, CDR2 YFSETQ. This CDR3 spans 14 amino acids. The receptor was derived from a human donor in good health (CMV status not recorded). Some clones in this sample may be carry-over from other donors' samples. V gene TRBV5-1 combines with J gene TRBJ2-7; D tentatively fits TRBD1 or TRBD2 (5 bases each). The specimen sequenced was PBMCs. CDR3 DNA sequence: TGCGCCAGCAGCAGGGGACGGATGACCCACGAGCAGTACTTC. Translated, it gives CASSRGRMTHEQYF.